This T cell receptor beta chain is drawn from a study of Ad26.COV2.S vaccination and SARS-CoV-2 variants. Between the trimmed V and J ends, which lost 5 bases and 5 bases, there was a span of 15 bases. Germline V gene lookup returns CDR1 SGHNT and CDR2 YENEEA. This CDR3 has 14 residues. Treatment: around 19 received Ad26.COV2.S at low or high dose, single or two shots; a few received placebo; per-sample allocation not given. Sampling occurred on day 63 after the first vaccine or placebo injection. Produced via immunoSEQ multiplex PCR; TCRdb's table is partial and in-frame only. The sample holds about 440,000 clones, around 88% seen once.

The chain recombines TRBV11-3 with TRBJ1-2; D possibly corresponds to TRBD1 (5 bases). Here the sequenced sample was peripheral blood, taken in a trial of Ad26.COV2.S vaccine versus placebo. This clonotype was sampled from a person aged 18-60 years who received the Ad26.COV2.S COVID-19 vaccine or a placebo. In DNA, the CDR3 is TGTGCCAGCAGCCAAACCCGGGGGTCATATGGCTACACCTTC. It codes for CASSQTRGSYGYTF.